This entry features one T cell receptor beta chain sequence. This entry belongs to a study of T-cell memory formation after mild COVID-19. In TCRdb, the 5' RACE reads were re-called with MiXCR into one record per CDR3 protein. In the table there are about 250,000 distinct CDR3 sequences, over 15% of which are singletons. Sequencing was carried out using PBMCs or a T cell subset sorted from them (not recorded which). This clonotype originated in a man aged 18 to 30 who had mild COVID-19 (a few samples of this study predate the infection). Cell type and time point are not known.

The CDR3 reads CSAAVRGRNEKLFF. DNA for the CDR3: TGCAGTGCAGCTGTCAGGGGGCGTAATGAAAAACTGTTTTTT. The chain links TRBV20-1 to TRBJ1-4; TRBD1 aligns across 8 bases. The CDR3 is 14 residues long. The germline V gene encodes CDR1 DFQATT and CDR2 SNEGSKA (reference sequence). The V gene end was trimmed by 6 bases and the J gene end by 4 bases; junction bases not matched to a gene: 7.